The 5 T cell receptor beta chains in this list originate from one sample, sequenced in a study of chemoradiotherapy in HPV16-positive cancers. Here immunoSEQ multiplex PCR was the method, and the copy in TCRdb shows in-frame clones only, minus some. Among about 68,000 clones listed, about 88% were seen once. The starting material was blood, obtained from a patient who underwent chemoradiotherapy. The receptors come from a human donor with HPV-associated anogenital cancer.

The chain employs TRBV27 and TRBJ2-7, with D hard to call. This CDR3 region has 13 residues. Trimming cost V 7 bases and J 0 bases, with 10 bases left between them. Germline lookup yields CDR1 MNHEY and CDR2 SMNVEV (reference sequence). The CDR3 here is CASISSLSYEQYF. CDR3 sequence (DNA): TGTGCCAGCATCTCTTCGCTCTCCTACGAGCAGTACTTC.

The chain links TRBV5-1 to TRBJ2-3; D remains unclear. This CDR3 contains 16 residues. The germline V and J ends were trimmed by 0 bases and 1 base, with 12 bases remaining between them. The germline gives CDR1 SGHRS, CDR2 YFSETQ. In DNA, the CDR3 is TGCGCCAGCAGCTTGGCCGCGATAACGGGCACAGATACGCAGTATTTT. It encodes CASSLAAITGTDTQYF.

This chain links TRBV9 with TRBJ1-4; 8 nucleotides align to TRBD1. This CDR3 is 15 amino acids long. Germline assignment: CDR1 SGDLS and CDR2 YYNGEE. The J segment lost 4 bases and the V segment lost 0 bases, leaving 2 bases of the junction unmatched. The CDR3 spells CASSVGTGLNEKLFF. CDR3 sequence (DNA): TGTGCCAGCAGCGTAGGGACAGGGCTTAATGAAAAACTGTTTTTT.

The chain couples TRBV28 to TRBJ1-2; a weak D match, TRBD1 (6 bases). Germline loops: CDR1 MDHEN, CDR2 SYDVKM. The CDR3 totals 18 residues. V shed 3 bases and J shed 0 bases, with 20 bases lying between them. The CDR3 DNA reads TGTGCCAGCAGTTTCCTGACCCCGGACAGCGCCTCTAACTATGGCTACACCTTC. Its translation: CASSFLTPDSASNYGYTF.

The V and J genes are TRBV29-1 and TRBJ2-5, with TRBD2 matching over 8 bases. V trimming: 5 bases; J trimming: 5 bases; junction bases outside the gene matches: 7. This CDR3 region has 13 residues. CDR1 SQVTM and CDR2 ANQGSEA come from the germline V gene. As DNA, the CDR3 is TGCAGCGTTCGGGCGGGGGGCCCGGAGACCCAGTACTTC. Translated, it gives CSVRAGGPETQYF.